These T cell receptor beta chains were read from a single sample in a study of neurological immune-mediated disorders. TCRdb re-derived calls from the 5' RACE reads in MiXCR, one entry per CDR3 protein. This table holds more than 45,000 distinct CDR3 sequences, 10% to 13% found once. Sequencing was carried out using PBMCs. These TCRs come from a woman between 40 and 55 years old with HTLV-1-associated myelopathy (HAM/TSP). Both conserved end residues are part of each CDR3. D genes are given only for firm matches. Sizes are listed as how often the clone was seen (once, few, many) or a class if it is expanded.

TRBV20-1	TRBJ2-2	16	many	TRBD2	CSARDTRGGRTGELFF	TGCAGTGCTAGAGATACTCGCGGGGGTCGCACCGGGGAGCTGTTTTTT
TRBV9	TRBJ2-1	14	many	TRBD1	CASSPYDRDNEQFF	TGTGCCAGCAGCCCATACGACAGGGACAATGAGCAGTTCTTC
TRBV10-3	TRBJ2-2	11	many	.	CAIRRDGELFF	TGTGCCATCAGGAGGGACGGGGAGCTGTTTTTT
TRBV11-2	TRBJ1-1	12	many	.	CASSFLQIEAFF	TGTGCCAGCAGCTTCCTACAGATTGAAGCTTTCTTT
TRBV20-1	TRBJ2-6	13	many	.	CSARVSGANVLTF	TGCAGTGCTAGAGTCTCTGGGGCCAACGTCCTGACTTTC
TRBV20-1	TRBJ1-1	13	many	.	CSARETGNTEAFF	TGCAGTGCTAGAGAGACAGGGAACACTGAAGCTTTCTTT
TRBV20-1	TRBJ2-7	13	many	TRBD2	CSAASGGVYEQYF	TGCAGTGCCGCCAGCGGGGGGGTTTACGAGCAGTACTTC
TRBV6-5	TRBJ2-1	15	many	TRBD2	CASSSQLAGYNEQFF	TGTGCCAGCAGTTCTCAACTAGCGGGCTACAATGAGCAGTTCTTC
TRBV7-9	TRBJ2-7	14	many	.	CASSLARGEDEQYF	TGTGCCAGCAGCTTAGCGAGGGGTGAGGACGAGCAGTACTTC
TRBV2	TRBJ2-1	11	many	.	CASRDPGVPCF	TGTGCCAGCAGAGACCCCGGGGTCCCATGCTTC
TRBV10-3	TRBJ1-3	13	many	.	CASESRVGNTIYF	TGTGCCTCTGAGAGTCGGGTTGGAAACACCATATATTTT
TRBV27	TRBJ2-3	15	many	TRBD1	CASSPRTGSTDTQYF	TGTGCCAGCAGTCCGCGGACAGGGAGCACAGATACGCAGTATTTT
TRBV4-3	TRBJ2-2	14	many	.	CASSQDRPPGELFF	TGCGCCAGCAGCCAAGATCGCCCACCCGGGGAGCTGTTTTTT
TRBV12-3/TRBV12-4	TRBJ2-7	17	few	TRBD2	CASSPPGTSGFSYEQYF	TGTGCCAGCAGTCCCCCCGGGACTAGCGGGTTCTCCTACGAGCAGTACTTC
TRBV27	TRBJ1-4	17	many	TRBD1	CASSFLTGTGVREKLFF	TGTGCCAGCAGTTTTTTAACCGGGACAGGGGTTCGGGAAAAACTGTTTTTT
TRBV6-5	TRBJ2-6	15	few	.	CASSHGETGANVLTF	TGTGCCAGCAGTCACGGGGAGACTGGGGCCAACGTCCTGACTTTC
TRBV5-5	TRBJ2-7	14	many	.	CASSSPPGNYEQYF	TGTGCCAGCAGCTCGCCCCCTGGGAACTACGAGCAGTACTTC
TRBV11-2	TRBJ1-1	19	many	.	CASSLMVPWGNEVGTEAFF	TGTGCCAGCAGCTTAATGGTTCCGTGGGGGAACGAGGTGGGCACTGAAGCTTTCTTT
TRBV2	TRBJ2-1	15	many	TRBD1	CASSGGRGTVSEQFF	TGTGCCAGCAGTGGTGGCAGGGGGACAGTCAGTGAGCAGTTCTTC
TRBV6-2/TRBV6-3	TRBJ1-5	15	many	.	CASTSKGIRNQPQHF	TGTGCCAGCACCTCTAAGGGGATACGCAATCAGCCCCAGCATTTT
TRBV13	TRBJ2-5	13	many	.	CASSKGLEETQYF	TGTGCCAGCAGCAAAGGACTTGAAGAGACCCAGTACTTC
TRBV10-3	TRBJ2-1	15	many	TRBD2	CAITAAGGRYNEQFF	TGTGCCATCACGGCGGCGGGGGGGAGGTACAATGAGCAGTTCTTC
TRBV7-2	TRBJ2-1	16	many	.	CASSLQPQSTPHEQFF	TGTGCCAGCAGCTTACAACCCCAGTCAACTCCCCATGAGCAGTTCTTC
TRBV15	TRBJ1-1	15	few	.	CATSRDRDPNTEAFF	TGTGCCACCAGCAGAGACAGGGACCCGAACACTGAAGCTTTCTTT